What follows is one T cell receptor (beta chain) and its context. This sample was taken from a study of T cell changes during pregnancy in multiple sclerosis. The V segment lost 3 bases and the J segment 2 bases; nucleotides outside the gene matches: 6. The CDR3 extends over 15 amino acids. CDR1 is ENHRY, CDR2 SYGVKD, per germline. Clones were read by immunoSEQ multiplex PCR, and TCRdb kept only the in-frame ones, dropping some. The data hold roughly 41,000 clones, with around 89% observed a single time. This clonotype was obtained from a female donor with multiple sclerosis, enrolled in a pregnancy study. The starting material was CD4+ T cells from peripheral blood mononuclear cells, obtained in the first trimester of pregnancy. The V and J genes are TRBV10-3 and TRBJ2-7; 8 bases fit TRBD1. In nucleotides, the CDR3 is TGTGCCATCAGTGACTGGGCCAGGGGGCCCTACGAGCAGTACTTC. Amino acid sequence: CAISDWARGPYEQYF.